The rows below give T cell receptor beta chains drawn from one sample of a study of vaccination and CD4 T cells after COVID-19. TCRdb itself ran the PCR reads through MiXCR, one entry per CDR3 protein. The table includes more than 15,000 distinct CDR3 sequences, about two fifths detected once. Antigen specificity for these receptors is unknown. Source: CD4+ T cells from blood, cultured in vitro, taken before SARS-CoV-2 vaccination. Receptors were obtained from a human donor who had recovered from COVID-19. CDR3s include the opening cysteine and the closing phenylalanine or tryptophan. A D gene is named only where the DNA matches it firmly. Not every row has a clone size; where given, it reads once, few, many or a size class.

clone size: NA
J gene: TRBJ2-1
D gene: NA
V gene: TRBV27
CDR3 DNA: TGTGCCAGCAGTTTAGGCCTGAGCTCCTACAATGAGCAGTTCTTC
CDR3 protein: CASSLGLSSYNEQFF

clone size: NA
J gene: TRBJ1-3
D gene: NA
V gene: TRBV20-1
CDR3 DNA: TGCAGTGCTAGAGAAATTGGCGACACCATATATTTT
CDR3 protein: CSAREIGDTIYF

clone size: NA
J gene: TRBJ1-2
D gene: NA
V gene: TRBV19
CDR3 DNA: TGTGCCAGTATACGGTTCCCGGGGATGGAGCACTATGGCTACACCTTC
CDR3 protein: CASIRFPGMEHYGYTF

clone size: few
J gene: TRBJ2-7
D gene: TRBD2
V gene: TRBV7-2
CDR3 DNA: TGTGCCAGCAGCCCGCCCTACCGGACTAGCGGTTCCTACGAGCAGTACTTC
CDR3 protein: CASSPPYRTSGSYEQYF

clone size: NA
J gene: TRBJ1-5
D gene: NA
V gene: TRBV5-1
CDR3 DNA: TGCGCCAGCAGCCCGACGACAGGCCCTTTGCAGCCCCAGCATTTT
CDR3 protein: CASSPTTGPLQPQHF

clone size: few
J gene: TRBJ1-5
D gene: NA
V gene: TRBV10-2
CDR3 DNA: TGCGCCAGCAGTGAGTCGGGGGCGGGGGATCAGCCCCAGCATTTT
CDR3 protein: CASSESGAGDQPQHF

clone size: NA
J gene: TRBJ2-2
D gene: NA
V gene: TRBV12-3/TRBV12-4
CDR3 DNA: TGTGCCAGCACCCGTCTGGACGGGGAGCTGTTTTTT
CDR3 protein: CASTRLDGELFF

clone size: NA
J gene: TRBJ1-6
D gene: NA
V gene: TRBV7-8
CDR3 DNA: TGTGCCAGCAGCTTAGTTCTTTACCGGGGAAAAAATTCACCCCTCCACTTT
CDR3 protein: CASSLVLYRGKNSPLHF

clone size: NA
J gene: TRBJ1-2
D gene: TRBD1
V gene: TRBV28
CDR3 DNA: TGTGCCAGCAGTCCCACTTCGGGACAGGGAACTTATGGCTACACCTTC
CDR3 protein: CASSPTSGQGTYGYTF

clone size: NA
J gene: TRBJ2-7
D gene: NA
V gene: TRBV27
CDR3 DNA: TGTGCCAGCAGTTTATCCGGAGTCACCTCCTACGAGCAGTACTTC
CDR3 protein: CASSLSGVTSYEQYF

clone size: NA
J gene: TRBJ1-1
D gene: NA
V gene: TRBV29-1
CDR3 DNA: TGCAGCGTCACCCTCGGGGAGACTGAAGCTTTCTTT
CDR3 protein: CSVTLGETEAFF

clone size: NA
J gene: TRBJ1-1
D gene: TRBD1
V gene: TRBV11-3
CDR3 DNA: TGTGCCAGCAGCTGGCGGGACAGTTTGAACACTGAAGCTTTCTTT
CDR3 protein: CASSWRDSLNTEAFF

clone size: NA
J gene: TRBJ1-1
D gene: TRBD1
V gene: TRBV7-9
CDR3 DNA: TGTGCCAGCAGCTTATCGCAGGGGGCGGCTGAAGCTTTCTTT
CDR3 protein: CASSLSQGAAEAFF

clone size: NA
J gene: TRBJ1-2
D gene: NA
V gene: TRBV20-1
CDR3 DNA: TGCAGTGCTTCCCAGGACCAGGGGAGCTATGGCTACACCTTC
CDR3 protein: CSASQDQGSYGYTF

clone size: NA
J gene: TRBJ2-5
D gene: NA
V gene: TRBV12-3/TRBV12-4
CDR3 DNA: TGTGCCAGCTCCGCCGTTGCTCGGGAGACCCAGTACTTC
CDR3 protein: CASSAVARETQYF

clone size: NA
J gene: TRBJ1-2
D gene: NA
V gene: TRBV11-3
CDR3 DNA: TGTGCCAGCAGCTTAGATCGGGGCGGAAACTATGGCTACACCTTC
CDR3 protein: CASSLDRGGNYGYTF

clone size: NA
J gene: TRBJ2-6
D gene: NA
V gene: TRBV24-1
CDR3 DNA: TGTGCCACCAGTGATGAGCGCTCTGGGGCCAACGTCCTGACTTTC
CDR3 protein: CATSDERSGANVLTF

clone size: few
J gene: TRBJ1-5
D gene: NA
V gene: TRBV19
CDR3 DNA: TGTGCCAGTAGGCTTATTCGGGAGGGGTTAAGCAATCAGCCCCAGCATTTT
CDR3 protein: CASRLIREGLSNQPQHF

clone size: NA
J gene: TRBJ2-7
D gene: TRBD2
V gene: TRBV20-1
CDR3 DNA: TGCAGTGCTTTTGAGGCTAGCGGGAGGCGGACCTACGAGCAGTACTTC
CDR3 protein: CSAFEASGRRTYEQYF

clone size: few
J gene: TRBJ1-5
D gene: NA
V gene: TRBV20-1
CDR3 DNA: TGCAGTGCAACATCAGTTCGAAGCCCGGGCCAGCCCCAGCATTTT
CDR3 protein: CSATSVRSPGQPQHF

clone size: NA
J gene: TRBJ2-7
D gene: TRBD1
V gene: TRBV7-9
CDR3 DNA: TGTGCCAGCACCCAAGGGGGCGGTTCCTACGAGCAGTACTTC
CDR3 protein: CASTQGGGSYEQYF

clone size: NA
J gene: TRBJ1-2
D gene: TRBD1
V gene: TRBV5-4
CDR3 DNA: TGTGCCAGCAGCTCCATCGAGACAGGGGGGACTGGCTACACCTTC
CDR3 protein: CASSSIETGGTGYTF

clone size: medium-sized
J gene: TRBJ2-7
D gene: NA
V gene: TRBV12-3/TRBV12-4
CDR3 DNA: TGTGCCAGCAGTTTTCGAGACCCAGGATCCTACGAGCAGTACTTC
CDR3 protein: CASSFRDPGSYEQYF

clone size: NA
J gene: TRBJ1-1
D gene: NA
V gene: TRBV27
CDR3 DNA: TGTGCCAGCAGTTCCCGGACCAACCCGATCACTGAAGCTTTCTTT
CDR3 protein: CASSSRTNPITEAFF

clone size: few
J gene: TRBJ2-2
D gene: NA
V gene: TRBV6-5
CDR3 DNA: TGTGCCAGCAGTTTAATGGGGGCAGCCGGGGAGCTGTTTTTT
CDR3 protein: CASSLMGAAGELFF

clone size: few
J gene: TRBJ1-1
D gene: TRBD1
V gene: TRBV20-1
CDR3 DNA: TGCAGTGCTAGAAGGGACAGTCTGAACACTGAAGCTTTCTTT
CDR3 protein: CSARRDSLNTEAFF

clone size: NA
J gene: TRBJ1-2
D gene: TRBD1
V gene: TRBV24-1
CDR3 DNA: TGTGCCACCAGCGACAGGGGCCTTAACTATGGCTACACCTTC
CDR3 protein: CATSDRGLNYGYTF

clone size: once
J gene: TRBJ2-3
D gene: NA
V gene: TRBV29-1
CDR3 DNA: TGCAGCGTGCGACAAACAGCTGGGGATACGCAGTATTTT
CDR3 protein: CSVRQTAGDTQYF

clone size: few
J gene: TRBJ2-2
D gene: TRBD1
V gene: TRBV5-4
CDR3 DNA: TGTGCCAGCAGTCGCGGATTGGTAGACAGGGACACCGGGGAGCTGTTTTTT
CDR3 protein: CASSRGLVDRDTGELFF

clone size: NA
J gene: TRBJ1-2
D gene: NA
V gene: TRBV20-1
CDR3 DNA: TGCAGTGCTAGAGTTCGTAGGATGGACTATGGCTACACCTTC
CDR3 protein: CSARVRRMDYGYTF

clone size: few
J gene: TRBJ1-2
D gene: NA
V gene: TRBV28
CDR3 DNA: TGTGCCAGCAGTTTGGCGGCTCGGGGCTACACCTTC
CDR3 protein: CASSLAARGYTF

clone size: NA
J gene: TRBJ2-7
D gene: TRBD1
V gene: TRBV29-1
CDR3 DNA: TGCAGCGTGGTGGACAGGGTCCACGAGCAGTACTTC
CDR3 protein: CSVVDRVHEQYF

clone size: NA
J gene: TRBJ1-1
D gene: NA
V gene: TRBV12-3/TRBV12-4
CDR3 DNA: TGTGCCAGCACCCCCGCCAGGGGTACCTTAGAAGCTTTCTTT
CDR3 protein: CASTPARGTLEAFF

clone size: NA
J gene: TRBJ1-2
D gene: NA
V gene: TRBV4-1
CDR3 DNA: TGCGCCAGCAGCCAAGCCCAGGGAGATGGCTACACCTTC
CDR3 protein: CASSQAQGDGYTF

clone size: few
J gene: TRBJ1-5
D gene: TRBD1
V gene: TRBV6-1
CDR3 DNA: TGTGCCAGCAGACCCTCCCGGACAGGGTTCGGACAGCCCCAGCATTTT
CDR3 protein: CASRPSRTGFGQPQHF

clone size: few
J gene: TRBJ2-7
D gene: NA
V gene: TRBV28
CDR3 DNA: TGTGCCAGCAGTACCCAGGGGGGGTCCTACGAGCAGTACTTC
CDR3 protein: CASSTQGGSYEQYF

clone size: NA
J gene: TRBJ2-1
D gene: TRBD2
V gene: TRBV6-5
CDR3 DNA: TGTGCCAGCAGTTACTCGATACTAGCGGGGGTATACAATGAGCAGTTCTTC
CDR3 protein: CASSYSILAGVYNEQFF

clone size: few
J gene: TRBJ2-1
D gene: TRBD2
V gene: TRBV6-2/TRBV6-3
CDR3 DNA: TGTGCCAGCAGTTACTCGAGGGCTCGGGGGGGTGGCAATGAGCAGTTCTTC
CDR3 protein: CASSYSRARGGGNEQFF

clone size: few
J gene: TRBJ2-5
D gene: TRBD1
V gene: TRBV19
CDR3 DNA: TGTGCCAGTAGTATAGTTCAGGGGGTCGGAGAGACCCAGTACTTC
CDR3 protein: CASSIVQGVGETQYF

clone size: NA
J gene: TRBJ2-2
D gene: TRBD2
V gene: TRBV27
CDR3 DNA: TGTGCCAGCAGCGGGACTAGCGGATCGCCGAACACCGGGGAGCTGTTTTTT
CDR3 protein: CASSGTSGSPNTGELFF

clone size: NA
J gene: TRBJ1-2
D gene: NA
V gene: TRBV30
CDR3 DNA: TGTGCCTGGAGTGGACAGTTTTTCGATGGCTACACCTTC
CDR3 protein: CAWSGQFFDGYTF

clone size: few
J gene: TRBJ1-4
D gene: NA
V gene: TRBV6-1
CDR3 DNA: TGTGCCAGCAGGGACGCCGCCCTTGAAAAACTGTTTTTT
CDR3 protein: CASRDAALEKLFF

clone size: NA
J gene: TRBJ1-4
D gene: TRBD1
V gene: TRBV20-1
CDR3 DNA: TGCAGTGCTGTCTACCGACAGGGAATGACTAATGAAAAACCGTTTTTT
CDR3 protein: CSAVYRQGMTNEKPFF

clone size: few
J gene: TRBJ2-5
D gene: NA
V gene: TRBV25-1
CDR3 DNA: TGTGCCAGCAGTGAATTTAGAGGGAAAGAGACCCAGTACTTC
CDR3 protein: CASSEFRGKETQYF

clone size: NA
J gene: TRBJ1-3
D gene: NA
V gene: TRBV7-2
CDR3 DNA: TGTGCCAGCAGCTTAGGATCCGGGAGAGGAAACACCATATATTTT
CDR3 protein: CASSLGSGRGNTIYF